What follows are 18 T cell receptor beta chains derived from one specimen sequenced in a study of shared clonotypes between healthy human individuals (dated by TCRdb to about 2020). The library was obtained by the immunoSEQ multiplex PCR assay. What TCRdb holds here is the immuneACCESS table cut down to in-frame rearrangements. Part of the clones is not present; checked against another copy, under half of the missing clones reflect an unresolved V gene, and the others are unexplained. Counted in this sample were over 850,000 clones; roughly 74% of them appeared once. The top ten hold more than 0.5% of the sample. The sample taken for sequencing was memory CD4+ T cells from PBMCs. Explained via the paper, the cell subset or site label denotes: CD45RA-negative fraction. The source is a young man in good health. Some clones in this sample may be carry-over from other donors' samples.

The sample holds one count of this clone. V is TRBV7-2 and J is TRBJ2-5, with D maybe TRBD2 (5 bases). Germline V gives CDR1 SGHTA, CDR2 FQGNSA. This CDR3 has 15 residues. V was pared by 0 bases and J by 4 bases, with 12 bases between. CDR3 nucleotide sequence: TGTGCCAGCAGCTTAGCCCGTCACGGAGGAGAGACCCAGTACTTC. It is translated as CASSLARHGGETQYF.

V and J are TRBV6-4 and TRBJ2-2; 10 positions agree with TRBD2. Trimming cost V 3 bases and J 3 bases; bases outside gene matches: 4. The CDR3 sequence is 16 residues long. Per the germline V gene, CDR1 is MRHNA and CDR2 is SNTAGT. In nucleotides, the CDR3 is TGTGCCAGCAGTGAACTAGCGGGGATGGACACCGGGGAGCTGTTTTTT. It translates to CASSELAGMDTGELFF.

This clone was observed a few times. The CDR3 region has the DNA TGTGCCAGCAGCGCCACTAGCGTCGCCAAAAACATTCAGTACTTC. Amino acid sequence: CASSATSVAKNIQYF. The rearrangement links TRBV9 to TRBJ2-4, with 7 bases aligning to TRBD2. V shed 3 bases and J 1 base; nucleotides not matched to a gene: 4. Germline V gives CDR1 SGDLS, CDR2 YYNGEE. This CDR3 is built from 15 residues.

The genes are TRBV28 and TRBJ2-1, with 12 bases that match TRBD2. The V gene end was trimmed by 3 bases and the J gene end by 6 bases; junction bases not matched to a gene: 3. The germline gives CDR1 MDHEN, CDR2 SYDVKM. The CDR3 contains 15 residues. CDR3 in amino acids: CASSFRTSGTNEQFF. CDR3 in DNA: TGTGCCAGCAGTTTTAGGACTAGCGGGACCAATGAGCAGTTCTTC.

CDR3 nucleotide sequence: TGTGCCAGCAGCCCCATAGCCAGCGGGAGGGCGGGCGAGACCCAGTACTTC. Protein: CASSPIASGRAGETQYF. The rearrangement joins TRBV7-9 to TRBJ2-5; 10 bases fit TRBD2. This CDR3 has 17 residues. Germline loops: CDR1 SEHNR, CDR2 FQNEAQ (reference sequence). With 5 bases clipped from V and 5 bases from J, the junction kept 14 bases outside the gene matches.

The V gene is TRBV18, the J gene TRBJ2-7; D is perhaps TRBD1 or TRBD2 (5 bases each). The V end was cut by 3 bases, the J end by 3 bases, with 9 bases between. This CDR3 has 13 residues. The germline gives CDR1 KGHSH, CDR2 LQKENI. The CDR3, as DNA: TGTGCCAGCTCACCCGGGACGGACTACGAGCAGTACTTC. Its protein is CASSPGTDYEQYF.

The rearrangement links TRBV9 to TRBJ2-1, with TRBD2 identical over 9 bases. CDR1 and CDR2 (germline): SGDLS, YYNGEE. V lost 4 bases to trimming and J lost 2 bases; unmatched junction nucleotides: 13. The CDR3 is made up of 18 amino acids. The CDR3 reads CASSPRGSGSFAYNEQFF. The CDR3 region has the DNA TGTGCCAGCAGCCCAAGGGGTAGCGGGAGTTTCGCCTACAATGAGCAGTTCTTC.

The J gene is TRBJ2-6, the V gene TRBV6-5, with no clear D. Germline V CDR1 and CDR2: MNHEY, SVGAGI. This CDR3 is built from 15 residues. Trimming took off 8 bases at V and 0 bases at J, with 11 bases between the two ends. This CDR3 is CASCPRFSGANVLTF. The CDR3 nucleotides are TGTGCCAGCTGCCCCAGGTTCTCTGGGGCCAACGTCCTGACTTTC.

The sample holds one count of this clone. The chain links TRBV15 to TRBJ1-1; D unclear. The V end was cut by 1 base, the J end by 2 bases, with 5 bases between. The CDR3 extends over 13 amino acids. The V gene's germline CDR1 is LNHNV and CDR2 YYDKDF (reference sequence). The CDR3 spells CATSRVPNTEAFF. As DNA, the CDR3 is TGTGCCACCAGCAGAGTGCCCAACACTGAAGCTTTCTTT.

This clone was recorded once. The rearrangement links TRBV4-3 to TRBJ2-3, with 10 nucleotides matching TRBD2. The V gene end was trimmed by 0 bases and the J gene end by 1 base; junction bases not matched to a gene: 13. The CDR3 is 20 residues long. The V gene's germline CDR1 is LGHNA and CDR2 YSLEER. As DNA, the CDR3 is TGCGCCAGCAGCCAAGATTTCAGGACTAGCGGACTAACGGGCACAGATACGCAGTATTTT. Protein: CASSQDFRTSGLTGTDTQYF.

The chain couples TRBV28 to TRBJ2-3, with a tentative D call TRBD2 (6 bases). There are 17 residues in the CDR3. The V end lost 7 bases, the J end lost 0 bases, and 20 bases lay between the germline ends. Germline-derived CDR1 and CDR2 are MDHEN and SYDVKM. The CDR3 DNA reads TGTGCCAGCACTACTAAGCGGGCAAACCCTAGCACAGATACGCAGTATTTT. Amino acid sequence: CASTTKRANPSTDTQYF.

In its sample, this clone was seen a few times. This chain links TRBV28 with TRBJ1-2, with 7 bases identical to TRBD1. Looked up from germline, CDR1 is MDHEN and CDR2 is SYDVKM. The junction had 8 bases not matched to a gene; V was cut back by 9 bases and J by 7 bases. This CDR3 spans 12 amino acids. CDR3 nucleotide sequence: TGTGCCAGGAGGGGCCAGGGGGTTGGCTACACCTTC. Translating it yields CARRGQGVGYTF.

The chain has TRBV30 and TRBJ2-5, with a tentative D call TRBD2 (5 bases). The J call may be faulty, since TRBJ2-7 better matches the DNA end. CDR3 length: 13 amino acids. CDR1 GTSNPN and CDR2 SVGIG come from the germline V gene (reference sequence). CDR3 DNA sequence: TGTGCCAGATCCAAGACAAGAGCGGACGAGCAGTACTTC. This translates into CARSKTRADEQYF.

This clone has only a few counts. In DNA form, the CDR3 reads TGTGCCAGTAGCCCGGGACAGCACTATGGCTACACCTTC. It yields the protein CASSPGQHYGYTF. The V gene is TRBV19, the J gene TRBJ1-2; TRBD1 matches 7 bases. This CDR3 comprises 13 residues. The germline gives CDR1 LNHDA, CDR2 SQIVND (reference sequence). The trim removed 6 bases at V and 3 bases at J, leaving 4 bases unmatched.

The rearrangement joins TRBV28 to TRBJ1-2; D possibly corresponds to TRBD1 (5 bases). Germline V lookup: CDR1 MDHEN, CDR2 SYDVKM. V was trimmed by 5 bases and J by 8 bases, leaving 12 bases between them. This CDR3 has 12 residues. This CDR3 reads CASSLWGRGYTF. DNA of the CDR3: TGTGCCAGCAGTCTCTGGGGACGGGGCTACACCTTC.

The chain couples TRBV6-5 to TRBJ2-7; D not resolved. V lost 5 bases, J lost 5 bases, and 16 bases lay in between. Germline loops: CDR1 MNHEY, CDR2 SVGAGI. The length of the CDR3 is 14 residues. The CDR3 loop is CASSKRQSRHEQYF. The CDR3, as DNA: TGTGCCAGCAGTAAGCGACAAAGCCGGCACGAGCAGTACTTC.

CDR3 sequence: CASSGTGPGNEQFF. CDR3 in DNA: TGTGCCAGCAGCGGGACAGGACCGGGCAATGAGCAGTTCTTC. This chain joins TRBV11-3 and TRBJ2-1; 8 nucleotides agree with TRBD1. Germline assignment: CDR1 SGHNT and CDR2 YENEEA. This CDR3 has 14 residues. The V and J ends lost 5 bases and 6 bases, in that order; junction bases with no gene match: 6.

This clone was seen a few times. The chain has TRBV2 and TRBJ1-4; D call uncertain. In germline, CDR1 is SNHLY, CDR2 FYNNEI. With 10 bases removed from V and 8 bases from J, the gap between germline ends came to 17 bases. CDR3 length equals 13 residues. CDR3 coding DNA: TGTGCCATGTCGGACCTAGGGAAGGAAAAACTGTTTTTT. Translation gives CAMSDLGKEKLFF.